This T cell receptor (beta chain) was sequenced for a study of blood T cell repertoires in COVID-19 (dated by TCRdb to 2020 to 2021). In terms of the full investigation: The collaborator samples originated in the United States, Italy and Spain and spanned the acute and convalescent phases of COVID-19. The prospective study material was composed of cDNA or gDNA derived from T cells, B-cell-depleted T cells, or PBMCs. Where available, HLA class I and class II types were obtained from metadata supplied by the sample provider rather than from assay-based typing. Samples came from the ongoing ImmuneRACE study (first 160 participants) plus 1,254 subjects from 6 global collaborators. Nearly every sample came with metadata listing a de-identified subject ID, COVID-19 status, age in years and sex. Deeply sampled blood TCRbeta repertoires from subjects exposed to, actively infected with, or recovered from COVID-19 were included in the dataset. A freely available public database, intended as a resource for researchers studying the immune response to SARS-CoV-2, is where the repertoires were released.

Study-level results and caveats: Clinical and demographic metadata were provided uncurated, with the amount varying by source and participant.

Comments on this clone: Its antigen target is currently unknown. Base qualities are not provided; no much larger clone lies one nucleotide away.

Collaborating institutions collected whole blood in K2EDTA tubes following their own protocols. For TCRbeta analysis, collaborator samples were shipped as frozen whole blood, as isolated PBMCs, or as DNA extracted from either sample type. The immunoSEQ Assay, a bias-controlled multiplex PCR, was used to amplify TCRbeta CDR3 regions from genomic DNA. The source study handled its data this way. Within the assay, amplification of reference gene primers was used to estimate how many nucleated cells each sample contained. To quantify the absolute abundance of each unique TCRbeta CDR3 rearrangement, sequence reads were collapsed and filtered. Productive Simpson clonality was computed per sample as the square root of Simpson's diversity index over productive rearrangements. This immuneACCESS table, as held by TCRdb, lists in-frame sequences with V and J called but not all clones. Of the missing ones, under half trace to an unresolved V gene in checked studies; the others have no known cause. V, J and clone size derive from that table, while D and trimming were established from the DNA sequence. The sample table shows roughly 250,000 clones, and about four fifths are seen once. Together, the top ten hold approximately 8.6% of the sample.

From the cysteine up to the phenylalanine, the CDR3 has a length of 11 residues. Left in the record is the CDR3 DNA by itself, 33 bases read in frame from the first base. Deletion took 5 bases off V and 5 bases off J, with a span of 4 bases between the germline ends. CDR1 MRHNA and CDR2 SNTAGT are derived from the germline V gene. Sequencing was carried out using peripheral blood. The receptor was derived from a man aged 40-49 years with active or convalescent COVID-19. The chain couples TRBV6-4 to TRBJ2-1; the D gene assignment is ambiguous. CDR3 sequence: CASSLNNEQFF. DNA sequence: TGTGCCAGCAGTTTAAACAATGAGCAGTTCTTC.